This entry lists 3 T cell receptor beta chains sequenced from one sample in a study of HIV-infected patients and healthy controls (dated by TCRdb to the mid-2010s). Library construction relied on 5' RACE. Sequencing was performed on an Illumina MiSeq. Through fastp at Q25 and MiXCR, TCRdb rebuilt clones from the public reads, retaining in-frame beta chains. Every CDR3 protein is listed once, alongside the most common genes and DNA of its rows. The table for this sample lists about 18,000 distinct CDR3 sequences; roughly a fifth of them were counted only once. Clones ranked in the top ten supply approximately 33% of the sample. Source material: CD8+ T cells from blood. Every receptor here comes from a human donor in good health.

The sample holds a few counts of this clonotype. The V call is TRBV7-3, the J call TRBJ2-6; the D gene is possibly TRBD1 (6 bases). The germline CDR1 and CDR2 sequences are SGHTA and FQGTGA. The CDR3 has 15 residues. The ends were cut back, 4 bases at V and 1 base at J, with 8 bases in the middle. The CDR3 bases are TGTGCCAGCAGCTCAAGGGGGTCTGGGGCCAACGTCCTGACTTTC. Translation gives CASSSRGSGANVLTF.

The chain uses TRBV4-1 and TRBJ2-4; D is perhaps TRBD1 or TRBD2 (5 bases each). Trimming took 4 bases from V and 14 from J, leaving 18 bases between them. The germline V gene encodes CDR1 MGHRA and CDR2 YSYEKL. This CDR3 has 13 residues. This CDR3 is CASSRPGTPWKYF. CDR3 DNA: TGCGCCAGCAGCCGCCCCGGGACCCCGTGGAAGTACTTC.

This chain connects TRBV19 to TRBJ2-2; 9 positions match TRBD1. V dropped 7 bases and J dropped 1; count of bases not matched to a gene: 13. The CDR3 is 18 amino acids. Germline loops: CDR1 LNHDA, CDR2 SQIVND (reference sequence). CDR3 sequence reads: CASMPSTRGQGNTGELFF. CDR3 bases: TGTGCCAGTATGCCCTCTACAAGGGGACAGGGGAACACCGGGGAGCTGTTTTTT.